Listed below are T cell receptor beta chains from one sample, sequenced in a study of shared clonotypes between healthy human individuals. Sequencing used immunoSEQ multiplex PCR; TCRdb keeps in-frame clones, though not all of them. This sample has approximately 720,000 clones, with about 78% found just once. The sample was memory CD4+ T cells sorted from blood. The receptors derive from a woman between 25 and 40 years old in good health. Both conserved end residues are part of each CDR3. Fields, in order: CDR3 protein, CDR3 DNA, clone size, D gene, J gene, V gene. D genes are given only for firm matches. Only some rows state a clone size, as once, few, many or a class for expanded clones.

CASSPPTLGNTIYF TGTGCCAGCTCACCACCGACTCTCGGAAACACCATATATTTT . . TRBJ1-3 TRBV18
CASSNRDTDYGYTF TGTGCCAGCAGCAACCGGGACACAGACTATGGCTACACCTTC few . TRBJ1-2 TRBV7-8
CAWSAGSIDTQYF TGTGCCTGGAGTGCCGGCAGCATAGATACGCAGTATTTT . . TRBJ2-3 TRBV30
CASSVLAVGSGELFF TGCGCCAGCAGCGTACTAGCGGTCGGGTCCGGGGAGCTGTTTTTT few TRBD2 TRBJ2-2 TRBV5-1
CASSEGSRYEQYF TGTGCCAGCAGTGAAGGGAGCCGCTACGAGCAGTACTTC . . TRBJ2-7 TRBV2
CASSLGDRDYTEAFF TGCGCCAGCAGCTTGGGGGACAGGGATTACACTGAAGCTTTCTTT . TRBD1 TRBJ1-1 TRBV5-1
CASSQGLAGGYGTQYF TGTGCCAGCAGTCAAGGCCTAGCGGGGGGTTACGGGACCCAGTACTTC . TRBD2 TRBJ2-5 TRBV27
CASSEITTFGLRSYEQYF TGTGCCAGCAGTGAAATCACAACGTTTGGGCTTCGCTCCTACGAGCAGTACTTC . . TRBJ2-7 TRBV6-1
CASSNSQGYYGYTF TGTGCCAGCAGTAATTCACAGGGGTATTATGGCTACACCTTC . TRBD1 TRBJ1-2 TRBV6-6
CAWRDRWGNEQYF TGTGCCTGGAGGGACCGCTGGGGGAACGAGCAGTACTTC . . TRBJ2-7 TRBV30
CASSLQQRKGQVPDTQYF TGTGCCAGCAGCCTTCAACAGAGAAAGGGTCAGGTTCCAGATACGCAGTATTTT . . TRBJ2-3 TRBV27
CASSLDSSYNEQFF TGTGCCAGCAGCCTCGATTCCTCCTACAATGAGCAGTTCTTC once . TRBJ2-1 TRBV7-2
CASSRVSDLYEQYF TGTGCCAGCAGTCGGGTCTCCGACCTCTACGAGCAGTACTTC . . TRBJ2-7 TRBV6-1
CASSEVRAEAFF TGCGCCAGCAGTGAAGTCAGGGCTGAAGCTTTCTTT once . TRBJ1-1 TRBV10-2
CASSIASGDTQYF TGTGCCAGTAGTATAGCAAGCGGAGATACGCAGTATTTT . . TRBJ2-3 TRBV19
CASSLASGYSYEQYF TGCGCCAGCAGCTTGGCTAGCGGGTACTCCTACGAGCAGTACTTC . TRBD2 TRBJ2-7 TRBV5-1
CASSTYGVQKLYEQYF TGTGCCAGCAGCACTTACGGGGTCCAAAAACTCTACGAGCAGTACTTC . . TRBJ2-7 TRBV11-2
CASSYSRLGGARGYTF TGTGCCAGCAGTTACTCGAGGCTTGGGGGCGCGCGGGGCTACACCTTC . . TRBJ1-2 TRBV6-5
CASSLPYGTEHDYGYTF TGTGCCAGCAGCTTACCCTACGGGACGGAACACGACTATGGCTACACCTTC . . TRBJ1-2 TRBV7-9
CADSAGSLREQYF TGTGCCGATTCGGCAGGGTCCCTCCGCGAGCAGTACTTC . . TRBJ2-7 TRBV21-1
CASSLLGRETQYF TGTGCCAGCAGCTTGTTAGGGAGGGAGACCCAGTACTTC once . TRBJ2-5 TRBV5-4
CSSVTGYEQYF TGCAGCTCGGTCACAGGCTACGAGCAGTACTTC . . TRBJ2-7 TRBV29-1
CATSRVLGETQYF TGTGCCACCAGCAGAGTGTTGGGGGAGACCCAGTACTTC once . TRBJ2-5 TRBV15
CASSPGGGFKGYTF TGTGCCAGCAGTCCTGGTGGGGGATTCAAGGGCTACACCTTC . . TRBJ1-2 TRBV28
CASSLSGGVRTGELFF TGTGCCAGCAGCTTATCAGGGGGCGTTCGGACCGGGGAGCTGTTTTTT . TRBD1 TRBJ2-2 TRBV11-2
CASSNNRGQSEKLFF TGCGCCAGCAGCAATAACAGGGGGCAGAGTGAAAAACTGTTTTTT . TRBD1 TRBJ1-4 TRBV5-1
CASSSSAGTDTQYF TGTGCCAGTAGTAGCTCTGCGGGGACAGATACGCAGTATTTT few . TRBJ2-3 TRBV19
CSVGNGLALNSYEQYF TGCAGCGTTGGAAACGGACTAGCGCTAAACTCCTACGAGCAGTACTTC many TRBD2 TRBJ2-7 TRBV29-1
CAWNSWGEAPLYGYTF TGTGCCTGGAACTCCTGGGGGGAGGCCCCACTGTATGGCTACACCTTC once . TRBJ1-2 TRBV30
CASSYSAGGVEQYF TGTGCCAGCAGCTATTCAGCGGGAGGGGTCGAGCAGTACTTC . TRBD2 TRBJ2-7 TRBV7-2
CASSLSDGELFF TGTGCCAGCAGCTTATCGGACGGGGAGCTGTTTTTT few . TRBJ2-2 TRBV11-3
CASSPTPYTDTQYF TGTGCCAGCAGCCCCACGCCTTACACAGATACGCAGTATTTT . . TRBJ2-3 TRBV5-4
CASSYSKGGNAEAFF TGTGCCAGCAGTTACTCGAAGGGGGGGAACGCTGAAGCTTTCTTT . . TRBJ1-1 TRBV6-5
CASSVLRGDNTEAFF TGTGCCAGTAGTGTACTCAGGGGTGACAACACTGAAGCTTTCTTT few . TRBJ1-1 TRBV19
CASSQGRPGRGSSGANVLTF TGCGCCAGCAGCCAAGGACGTCCTGGCAGGGGGTCCTCTGGGGCCAACGTCCTGACTTTC . TRBD1 TRBJ2-6 TRBV4-1
CASSSQALTNTEAFF TGTGCCAGCAGCTCACAGGCGCTAACGAACACTGAAGCTTTCTTT . . TRBJ1-1 TRBV11-2
CASRPPAAGGNQETQYF TGTGCCAGCAGACCCCCAGCGGCGGGAGGTAACCAAGAGACCCAGTACTTC . TRBD2 TRBJ2-5 TRBV27
CSVDGAGGVGEQFF TGCAGCGTTGACGGAGCGGGAGGGGTTGGTGAGCAGTTCTTC . TRBD2 TRBJ2-1 TRBV29-1
CASSIVAEGPQNIQYF TGTGCCAGTAGTATAGTAGCGGAGGGACCTCAAAACATTCAGTACTTC . . TRBJ2-4 TRBV19
CASSPGGWAYEQYF TGTGCCAGCAGCCCTGGGGGCTGGGCCTACGAGCAGTACTTC . . TRBJ2-7 TRBV28
CASSLSSGINQPQHF TGTGCCAGCAGCTTAAGCTCGGGGATCAATCAGCCCCAGCATTTT . . TRBJ1-5 TRBV7-2
CASNKGGGTHLGTQYF TGTGCCAGCAACAAGGGGGGTGGGACTCACCTAGGGACCCAGTACTTC . . TRBJ2-5 TRBV9
CASSLEGTGELFF TGCGCCAGCAGCCTAGAAGGAACCGGGGAGCTGTTTTTT many . TRBJ2-2 TRBV4-1
CASNTRGASYNEQFF TGTGCCAGCAACACTCGGGGGGCGTCCTACAATGAGCAGTTCTTC . . TRBJ2-1 TRBV9
CASRLGYTEAFF TGTGCCAGCAGGCTAGGGTACACTGAAGCTTTCTTT few . TRBJ1-1 TRBV2
CASSVSAANTGELFF TGCGCCAGCAGCGTGTCCGCGGCGAACACCGGGGAGCTGTTTTTT . . TRBJ2-2 TRBV5-1
CASSPWGRKTYEQYF TGTGCCAGCAGCCCATGGGGGAGGAAGACCTACGAGCAGTACTTC . . TRBJ2-7 TRBV13
CASSDLSSGRGIYEQYF TGTGCCAGCAGTGACCTCTCCAGCGGAAGAGGAATCTACGAGCAGTACTTC few . TRBJ2-7 TRBV25-1
CASSSRGYTSEAFF TGTGCCAGCAGCTCTAGAGGGTATACGAGTGAAGCTTTCTTT . . TRBJ1-1 TRBV11-2
CASSLAGTPGLAGELFF TGCGCCAGCAGCTTGGCAGGGACTCCCGGATTAGCCGGGGAGCTGTTTTTT . . TRBJ2-2 TRBV5-1
CASTGTSGVDTQYF TGTGCCAGCACAGGAACCTCGGGCGTAGATACGCAGTATTTT . . TRBJ2-3 TRBV11-2